Reported below is one T cell receptor (beta chain). The source of the sample is a study of patients and donors after allogeneic stem cell transplantation. V dropped 5 bases and J dropped 4 bases, with 11 bases sitting between them. The CDR3 covers 14 residues. Germline CDR1 reads MNHEY; CDR2 reads SMNVEV (reference sequence). TCRdb analysed the RT-PCR reads with MiXCR anew, one entry per CDR3 protein. The sample records roughly 880,000 distinct CDR3 sequences, roughly 18% being singletons. The V and J genes are TRBV27 and TRBJ1-4; TRBD1 is a possible D gene (5 bases). Sequenced sample: blood, either unsorted or a sorted T cell fraction (not recorded which). The receptor was isolated from a human donor who was either an allogeneic HSCT recipient or a stem cell or donor lymphocyte infusion donor (not recorded which). It is not recorded whose cells these are; they may come from a transplant donor. The CDR3 nucleotides read TGTGCCAGCAGTCCGCAGGGATATAATGAAAAACTGTTTTTT. Its translation is CASSPQGYNEKLFF.